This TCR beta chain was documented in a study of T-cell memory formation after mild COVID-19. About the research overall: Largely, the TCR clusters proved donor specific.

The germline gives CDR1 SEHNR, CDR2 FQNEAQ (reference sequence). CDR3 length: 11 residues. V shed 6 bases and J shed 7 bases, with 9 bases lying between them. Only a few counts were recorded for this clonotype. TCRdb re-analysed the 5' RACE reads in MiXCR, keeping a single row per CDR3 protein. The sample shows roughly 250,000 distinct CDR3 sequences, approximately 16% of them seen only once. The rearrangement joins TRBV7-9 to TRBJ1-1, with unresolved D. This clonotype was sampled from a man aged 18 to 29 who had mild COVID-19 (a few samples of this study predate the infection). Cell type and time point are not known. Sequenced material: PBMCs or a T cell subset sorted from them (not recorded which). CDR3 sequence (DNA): TGTGCCAGCAGTCGCCAAGGTGAAGCTTTCTTT. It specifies CASSRQGEAFF.